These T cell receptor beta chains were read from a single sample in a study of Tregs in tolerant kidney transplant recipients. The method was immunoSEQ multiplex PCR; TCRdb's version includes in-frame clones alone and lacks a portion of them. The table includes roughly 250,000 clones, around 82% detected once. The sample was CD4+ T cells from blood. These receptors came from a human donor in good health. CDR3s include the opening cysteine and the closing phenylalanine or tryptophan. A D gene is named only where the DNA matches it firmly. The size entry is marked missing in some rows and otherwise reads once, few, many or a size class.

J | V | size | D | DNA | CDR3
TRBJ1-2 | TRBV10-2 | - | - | TGCGCCAGCAGTGAGCCTGGGACCGCTACCTATGGCTACACCTTC | CASSEPGTATYGYTF
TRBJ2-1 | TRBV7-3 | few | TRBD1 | TGTGCCAGCAGCTTAGGGACAGTTAAGTACAATGAGCAGTTCTTC | CASSLGTVKYNEQFF
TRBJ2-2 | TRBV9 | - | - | TGTGCCAGCAGCACCCGAGCCGGGGAGCTGTTTTTT | CASSTRAGELFF
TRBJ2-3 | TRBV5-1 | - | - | TGCGCCAGCAGCTTGGAGACGGAAGATACGCAGTATTTT | CASSLETEDTQYF
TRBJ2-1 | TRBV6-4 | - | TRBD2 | TGTGCCAGCAGTGCAGTAGCGGGAGCGTACAATGAGCAGTTCTTC | CASSAVAGAYNEQFF
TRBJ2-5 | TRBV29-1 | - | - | TGCAGCGTCCCCGTGGGTTCGGAGACCCAGTACTTC | CSVPVGSETQYF
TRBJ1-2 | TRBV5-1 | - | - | TGCGCCAGCAGCTTGGCGTTACAGTCTGCTGGCTACACCTTC | CASSLALQSAGYTF
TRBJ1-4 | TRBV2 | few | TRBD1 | TGTGCCAGCAGTTACCGGGACAGGGGAGAGAGGAGGAAAAAACTGTTTTTT | CASSYRDRGERRKKLFF
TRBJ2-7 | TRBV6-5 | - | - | TGTGCCAGCAGTTACAGGAGGCGGTACGAGCAGTACTTC | CASSYRRRYEQYF
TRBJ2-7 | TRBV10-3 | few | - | TGTGCCATCGGGGGCTCCTACGAGCAGTACTTC | CAIGGSYEQYF
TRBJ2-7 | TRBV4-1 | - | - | TGCGCCAGCAGCCAAGGGCCTCTACAGGATTCCTACGAGCAGTACTTC | CASSQGPLQDSYEQYF
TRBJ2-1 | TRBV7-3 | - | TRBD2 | TGTGCCAGCAGCCTACTTCGGACTAGCGGGGGGAAGCAGTTCTTC | CASSLLRTSGGKQFF
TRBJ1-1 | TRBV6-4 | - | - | TGTGCCAGCAGTGACCGGGACAACACTGAAGCTTTCTTT | CASSDRDNTEAFF
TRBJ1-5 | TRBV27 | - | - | TGTGCCAGCAGCCCCATTGCGGGGCAGAGATATAGCAATCAGCCCCAGCATTTT | CASSPIAGQRYSNQPQHF
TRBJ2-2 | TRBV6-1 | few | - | TGTGCCAGCATGAGACTCCTTTCCGGGGAGCTGTTTTTT | CASMRLLSGELFF
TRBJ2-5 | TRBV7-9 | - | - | TGTGCCAGCGGGAGGAGACAGGGCGGAGAGACCCAGTACTTC | CASGRRQGGETQYF
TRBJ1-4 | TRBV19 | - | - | TGTGCCAGTAGCACCCAAGGGGGGGCTAATGAAAAACTGTTTTTT | CASSTQGGANEKLFF
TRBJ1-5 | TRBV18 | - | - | TGTGCCAGCTCACCACTGTCGGGCGCCGACCAGCCCCAGCATTTT | CASSPLSGADQPQHF
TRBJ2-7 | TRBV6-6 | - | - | TGTGCCAGCAGCCCCACGGACTTCCTCAGCTCCTACGAGCAGTACTTC | CASSPTDFLSSYEQYF
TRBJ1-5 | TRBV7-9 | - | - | TGTGCCAGCAGCTTACAGACCGACAGTCGAAATCAGCCCCAGCATTTT | CASSLQTDSRNQPQHF
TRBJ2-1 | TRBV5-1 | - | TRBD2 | TGCGCCAGCAGCCCAGATAGCCGACTAGCGGGAGCTGCCGAGCAGTTCTTC | CASSPDSRLAGAAEQFF
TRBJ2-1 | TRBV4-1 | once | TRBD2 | TGCGCCAGCAGCCACCCCGCTAGCGGGAACAATGAGCAGTTCTTC | CASSHPASGNNEQFF
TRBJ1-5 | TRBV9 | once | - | TGTGCCAGCAGCAAACAGGGAAACGGCAATCAGCCCCAGCATTTT | CASSKQGNGNQPQHF
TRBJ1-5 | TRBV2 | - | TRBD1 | TGTGCCAGCAGCCAACGGACAGGGAGATATAGCAATCAGCCCCAGCATTTT | CASSQRTGRYSNQPQHF
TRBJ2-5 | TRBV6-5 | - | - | TGTGCCAGCAGCATTCTAGTCTCGGGGCAAGAGACCCAGTACTTC | CASSILVSGQETQYF
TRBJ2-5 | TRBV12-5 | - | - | TGTGCTAGTGGTTTGACCCGCCAGGGAGTGGAGACCCAGTACTTC | CASGLTRQGVETQYF
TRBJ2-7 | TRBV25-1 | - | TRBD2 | TGTGCCAGCTGCGGGACTAGCGGGAGGGCCGATTCCTACGAGCAGTACTTC | CASCGTSGRADSYEQYF
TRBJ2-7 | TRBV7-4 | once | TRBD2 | TGTGCCAGCAGCCCTAGCGGGAGTTGTCCCTACGAGCAGTACTTC | CASSPSGSCPYEQYF
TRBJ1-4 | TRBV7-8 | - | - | TGTGCCAGCAGCTTAGACGCCCTCCCCAAAAAGGAAAAACTGTTTTTT | CASSLDALPKKEKLFF
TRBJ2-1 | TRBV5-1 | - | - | TGCGCCAGCAGCTTAGCGGCTAGCTCCTACAATGAGCAGTTCTTC | CASSLAASSYNEQFF
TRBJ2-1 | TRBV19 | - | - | TGTGCCAGTGGGATGACGAGACAGCACCCCTACAATGAGCAGTTCTTC | CASGMTRQHPYNEQFF
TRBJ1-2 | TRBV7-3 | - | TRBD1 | TGTGCCAGCAGCTTAACCACACCGACAGGGGGCGGCTATGGCTACACCTTC | CASSLTTPTGGGYGYTF
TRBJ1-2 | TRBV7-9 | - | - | TGTGCCAGCAGCTACGAGGAAGGCTACACCTTC | CASSYEEGYTF
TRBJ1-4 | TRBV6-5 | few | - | TGTGCCAGCAGTTACAGTTCCGCCGGTGGGGAAAAACTGTTTTTT | CASSYSSAGGEKLFF
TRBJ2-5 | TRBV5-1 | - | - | TGCGCCAGCAGCTTGTCAGGCGGGCGGGGCGAGACCCAGTACTTC | CASSLSGGRGETQYF
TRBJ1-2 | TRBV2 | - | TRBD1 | TGTGCCAGTCACCGGGACAGGGTGCTTCGGAGCTATGGCTACACCTTC | CASHRDRVLRSYGYTF
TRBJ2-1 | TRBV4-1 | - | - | TGCGCCAGCAGCCAAGGCGGAGTACAGTACAATGAGCAGTTCTTC | CASSQGGVQYNEQFF
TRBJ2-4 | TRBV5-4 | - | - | TGTGCCAGCAGCTTGGTGGGGACGGGGGCCCAAAACATTCAGTACTTC | CASSLVGTGAQNIQYF
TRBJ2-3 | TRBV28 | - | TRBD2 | TGTGCCAGCAGTGGGACTAGCGGGAGCACAGATACGCAGTATTTT | CASSGTSGSTDTQYF
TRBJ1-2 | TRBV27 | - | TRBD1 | TGTGCCAGCAGTTTTCGTTCACCGGGACAGGGGGCGCGGTATGGCTACACCTTC | CASSFRSPGQGARYGYTF
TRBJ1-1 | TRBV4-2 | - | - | TGTGCCAGCAGAAAGGAGGGGCGATACACTGAAGCTTTCTTT | CASRKEGRYTEAFF
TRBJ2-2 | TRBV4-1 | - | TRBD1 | TGCGCCAGCAGCCAGTTGGGACAGGGTACCGGGGAGCTGTTTTTT | CASSQLGQGTGELFF
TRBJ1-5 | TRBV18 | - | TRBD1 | TGTGCCAGTAAAGCCGGGACAGGGCACAATCAGCCCCAGCATTTT | CASKAGTGHNQPQHF
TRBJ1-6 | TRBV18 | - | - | TGTGCCAGCTCACCAGGGATGCAGGGTTGGTCACCCCTCCACTTT | CASSPGMQGWSPLHF
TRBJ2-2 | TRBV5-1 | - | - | TGCGCCAGCCACCCCCTCCCGGACACCGGGGAGCTGTTTTTT | CASHPLPDTGELFF
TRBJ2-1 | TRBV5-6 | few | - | TGTGCCAGCAGCTTGGACCGGGGTTCTGAGCAGTTCTTC | CASSLDRGSEQFF
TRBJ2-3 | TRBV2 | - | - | TGTGCCAGCATTCAGGGTTCTTCAGGTACGCAGTATTTT | CASIQGSSGTQYF
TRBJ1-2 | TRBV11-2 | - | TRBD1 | TGTGCCAGCAGCTTAGGGCTTGGGACAGGAAATCGTGGCTACACCTTC | CASSLGLGTGNRGYTF
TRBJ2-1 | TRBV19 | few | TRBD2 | TGTGCCAGTACCAGAAGCGGGGGCAATGAGCAGTTCTTC | CASTRSGGNEQFF
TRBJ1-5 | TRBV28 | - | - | TGTGCCAGCAGCAATACCGGGACGGAACGCAGGGCCCAGCATTTT | CASSNTGTERRAQHF
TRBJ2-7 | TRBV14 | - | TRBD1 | TGTGCCAGCAGCCTCCAACTGACAGGGATCTACGAGCAGTACTTC | CASSLQLTGIYEQYF
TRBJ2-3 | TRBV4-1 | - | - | TGCGCCAGCAGCGATCAGGGGTTCGTGTTCACAGATACGCAGTATTTT | CASSDQGFVFTDTQYF
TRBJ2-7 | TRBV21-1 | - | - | TGTGCCAGCAGCACATTACCAGGGCACGAGCAGTACTTC | CASSTLPGHEQYF
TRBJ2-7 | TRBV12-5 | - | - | TGTGCTAGTGGTTTGGGACGGGACTACGAGCAGTACTTC | CASGLGRDYEQYF
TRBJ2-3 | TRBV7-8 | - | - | TGTGCCAGCAGCTACTCGACCACAGATACGCAGTATTTT | CASSYSTTDTQYF
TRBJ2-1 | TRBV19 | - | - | TGTGCCAGTCCCCGTCCAGCCAATGAGCAGTTCTTC | CASPRPANEQFF
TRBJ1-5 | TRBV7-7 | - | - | TGTGCTAGCAGCTTCCACCTGTCAGCAGGCAGAGATCAGCCCCAGCATTTT | CASSFHLSAGRDQPQHF
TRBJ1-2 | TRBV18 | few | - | TGTGCCAGCTCACCTAGGTCGGGCGGTTATGGCTACACCTTC | CASSPRSGGYGYTF
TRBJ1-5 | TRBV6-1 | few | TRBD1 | TGTGCCACCGCGGGACAGTCTGGTCAGCCCCAGCATTTT | CATAGQSGQPQHF
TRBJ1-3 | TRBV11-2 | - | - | TGTGCCAGCAGCTCAAGACCGATCTCTGGAAACACCATATATTTT | CASSSRPISGNTIYF